This TCR beta chain was observed in a study of cytomegalovirus exposure and HLA in healthy donors (dated by TCRdb to 2017 to 2019). As for the study more broadly: An earlier analysis of under 600 of the donors reported roughly 300 Gb of sequence data and 117 million unique TCR beta sequences from 150 million to 200 million T cells. An early release covering more than 500 HLA-typed donors comprised 250 to 350 gigabases of sequencing data and about 90 million unique TCR sequences. The genetic ancestry cluster associated with self-reported Caucasian donors included over 65% of the 300 to 400 genotyped donors. The aim of the study was to test whether cataloging public T cell receptors could identify signatures of past pathogen exposure. The study used immunosequencing to profile the T cell repertoires of 600 to 850 subjects and linked those repertoires to cytomegalovirus serostatus. Along with the roughly 670-subject first cohort, a separate validation cohort of 120 different subjects was used. The study combined high-throughput TCR immunosequencing, statistical association of individual TCRs with disease status, and machine learning to predict cytomegalovirus infection status. A later analysis re-examined previously published TCR beta repertoires from over 500 donors and added high-resolution HLA genotyping to investigate patterns of TCR occurrence. Rather than drawing on any new phenotypic data, the later analysis identified candidate immune exposures from TCR beta sequences and the way those sequences occurred across donors. An earlier analysis of several hundred of the donors used high-throughput TCR beta sequencing to judge whether each TCR beta V gene segment behaved as functional or pseudogenic. Donor age, sex, ethnicity and CMV serostatus were collected together with the repertoire data. In a later genetic analysis, genome-wide SNP genotypes for 398 of the 666 donors were used, and that subset was treated as a discovery cohort. All discovery cohort repertoires had been generated using a single sequencing platform. HLA typing covered class I and class II loci at four-digit resolution. Typing coverage varied by locus: roughly 629-640 donors for A, B, C, DRB1 and DQB1; some 520 for DQA1; around 570 for DPA1; more than 450 for DPB1. Four or five DR-DQ haplotypes were handled as single units for association and clustering because linkage in the cohort was strong. On average, 235,054 unique TCR beta nucleotide sequences were sequenced per donor among more than 350 genotyped donors of the cohort, with 15% to 20% of those sequences being non-productive. The full study reports these points: Compared with the 666-donor mean, donors in an Asian-associated ancestry cluster had fewer N-insertions in productive TCRs, according to a later genetic analysis. Because counts were too low, seventeen rarely observed V segments, including chromosome 9 orphons, were excluded from the earlier analysis of around 590 of the donors. Because the 87-base-pair reads could not distinguish some IMGT-functional V segments, including TRBV6-2 and TRBV6-3, those segments were excluded. The only immune exposure information available for the cohort was CMV serostatus. Three of the identified cytomegalovirus-associated TCR beta chains were confirmed in vitro to be specific for cytomegalovirus antigens. Because HLA typing was unavailable for some donors at each locus, only the typed subset was used in association tests. According to the authors, the approach could potentially be generalized to other disease states and immunological phenotypes. A further reported finding was that TCR beta sequences accurately predicted the HLA-A and HLA-B alleles for most subjects in the first cohort. A later analysis reported that several top co-occurrence clusters appeared linked to parvovirus B19, influenza, CMV and Epstein-Barr virus. A later genetic analysis associated a missense DCLRE1C variant with V-gene and J-gene trimming of TCR beta chains, and an independent cohort replicated the association. A later analysis found that most CMV-associated TCR beta chains appeared HLA-restricted, with HLA associations seemingly driven largely by CMV exposure. In a later analysis, around 17,000 TCR beta sequences were associated with specific HLA alleles at a false discovery rate of 0.05. Roughly uniform sequencing depth across donors was assumed in presence/absence analyses, although this assumption may not hold. In this cohort, only TCR beta chains were sequenced, and detectable features were limited by the absence of alpha or paired-chain data. The sequencing pipeline was judged likely to have produced a cluster of highly shared sequence variants as a technical artifact. The classifier was reported to diagnose cytomegalovirus status with high specificity and sensitivity in both the original and validation cohorts. Linkage disequilibrium might explain the correlated functional status among segregating V segments, but an unknown experimental factor could not be excluded. In the study, approximately 160 TCR beta chains were listed as associated with cytomegalovirus. A later analysis found that TCR association rates varied across HLA loci, with DRB1 alleles showing the most associated TCRs and HLA-C alleles the fewest. In a later analysis, HLA-associated TCR beta chains showed more clonal expansion and lower generation probabilities than non-associated chains that were equally common. Most TCR sequences were seen in very few donors, while some public TCRs were found in many individuals. An earlier analysis of 587 of the donors showed that most TCR beta V segments appeared in productive rearrangements either about 87% or about 30% of the time, which broadly matched IMGT annotations. Strong co-occurrence of HLA alleles, especially DR and DQ, made assigning TCR associations to individual alleles difficult.

On this clone: Its antigen is not yet known. Base qualities were left out, and no much larger clone turns up one base away.

The library was produced with the immunoSEQ multiplex PCR assay. For the multiplex PCR, a mixture combining 60 forward primers for TCR Vbeta segments and 13 reverse primers for TCR Jbeta segments was used. The CDR3 region of rearranged TCR beta genes was amplified from genomic DNA with a multiplex PCR assay. The Illumina HiSeq System was used to sequence the amplified TCR beta libraries as 87-base-pair reads. The study's processing was this. In a later analysis, some 80 million unique TCR beta chains were counted across the roughly 670 repertoires, and approximately 11 million of these chains were shared by at least two donors. Raw reads were error-corrected and collapsed into unique sequences with a nearest-neighbor algorithm that merged closely related sequences to remove PCR and sequencing errors. Alignment of CDR3 sequences to IMGT reference sequences was used to assign V, D and J gene segments. For a sequence to be retained, at least a six-nucleotide match to both a V gene segment and a J gene segment was required. Rearrangements were called productive when the CDR3 lacked stop codons and stayed in frame with V and J; all others were non-productive. Following IMGT convention, CDR3 was defined as the stretch from the second conserved V-encoded cysteine up to the conserved J-encoded phenylalanine. The earlier analysis of about 530 of the donors excluded any sequence lacking an unambiguous match to a single V gene segment. An earlier analysis of some 500 of the donors classified V segments as functional when productive rearrangements were above 56.7% and as segregating when the standard deviation between donors was above 5%. A statistical classification framework was built for diagnosing cytomegalovirus status from the catalog of TCR beta chain sequences. V and J gene assignment, in a later analysis, came from comparing TCR nucleotide sequences with IMGT/GENE-DB human TR gene sequences. The TCRdist pipeline was used in a later analysis to assign CDR3 sequences and most-parsimonious VDJ recombination scenarios. In a later analysis, every TCR beta chain was defined by the combination of its CDR3 amino acid sequence and its V-gene family, and reads without a unique V-gene family were dropped. As a way to deal with suspected cross-contamination and a sequencing artifact, a later analysis dropped hundreds of nucleotide sequences that were highly shared and had low generation probability. In a later analysis, a clonal expansion index was calculated for each public chain from normalized within-repertoire ranks of inferred template counts. In a later analysis, generation probabilities were computed using a VDJ recombination model fitted to out-of-frame rearrangements, and the results were checked against IGoR. Hypergeometric tests were used in a later analysis to score TCR-TCR, TCR-HLA and TCR-CMV co-occurrence, with a repertoire-size bias correction applied to the TCR pairs. To estimate false discovery rates, a later analysis permuted the HLA or CMV assignments 20 times. In a later analysis, co-occurring TCRs were grouped with DBSCAN, and TCRdist sequence similarity was added when clustering was performed within HLA-allele-positive subsets. Repertoires with fewer than 30,000 or more than 120,000 public chains were left out of co-occurrence clustering, as were roughly five repertoires with anomalous nucleotide sharing. In its TCRdb copy, this immuneACCESS table keeps in-frame sequences only and misses some clones. Where compared with another copy, unresolved V genes explain less than half of these, and the others have no known cause. The DNA was the basis for D and trimming; V, J and clone size are from that table. This sample is represented by approximately 88,000 clones; 80% of them were singletons. The ten largest clones take up around 2% of the sample.

The cohort comprised around 690 healthy bone marrow donors. All cohort members were sampled while nominally healthy, although unrecorded immune exposures were likely present. The donor tested CMV seronegative and was one of the 352 seronegative cohort members. Each donor provided a peripheral blood sample, and peripheral blood mononuclear cells were used for TCR beta sequencing. The Qiagen DNeasy Blood Extraction Kit was used to extract genomic DNA from the blood cell samples. Counted from cysteine to phenylalanine, this CDR3 has 16 amino acids. Only the CDR3 portion is preserved as DNA: 48 bases, with reading frame beginning at the first base. V drops 2 bases and J drops 0 bases, leaving 14 bases in between. The germline V gene provides CDR1 SGHRS and CDR2 YFSETQ.

The rearranged segments are TRBV5-1 and TRBJ1-1, with a weak D call of TRBD1 (5 bases match). The sample taken for sequencing was PBMCs. This TCR came from a young man in good health and CMV-seronegative. The sequenced DNA is TGCGCCAGCAGCTTCTTAAAGCAGGGCATGAACACTGAAGCTTTCTTT. Translation gives CASSFLKQGMNTEAFF.